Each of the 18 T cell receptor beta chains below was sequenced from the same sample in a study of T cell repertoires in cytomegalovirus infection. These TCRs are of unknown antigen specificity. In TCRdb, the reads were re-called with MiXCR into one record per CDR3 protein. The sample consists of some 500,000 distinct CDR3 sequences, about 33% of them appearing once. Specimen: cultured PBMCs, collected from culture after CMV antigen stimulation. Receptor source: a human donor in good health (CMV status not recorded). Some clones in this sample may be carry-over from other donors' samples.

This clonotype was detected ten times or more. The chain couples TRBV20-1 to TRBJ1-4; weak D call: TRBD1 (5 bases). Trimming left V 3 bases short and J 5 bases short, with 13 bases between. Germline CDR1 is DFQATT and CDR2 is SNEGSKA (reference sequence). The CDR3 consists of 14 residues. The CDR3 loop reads CSASRDGGNEKLFF. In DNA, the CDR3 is TGCAGTGCTAGCAGGGACGGTGGAAATGAAAAACTGTTTTTT.

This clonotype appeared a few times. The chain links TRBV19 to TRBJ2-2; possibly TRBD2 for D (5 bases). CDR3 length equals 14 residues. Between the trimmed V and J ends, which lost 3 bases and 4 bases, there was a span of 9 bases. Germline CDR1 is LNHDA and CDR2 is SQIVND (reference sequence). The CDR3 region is CASSITRSTGELFF. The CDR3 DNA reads TGTGCCAGTAGTATTACTAGGAGCACCGGGGAGCTGTTTTTT.

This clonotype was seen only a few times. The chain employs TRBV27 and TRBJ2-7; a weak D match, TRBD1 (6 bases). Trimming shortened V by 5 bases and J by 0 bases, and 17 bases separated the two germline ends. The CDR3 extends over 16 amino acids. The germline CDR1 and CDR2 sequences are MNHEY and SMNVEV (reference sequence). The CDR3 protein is CASSGLVRGYSYEQYF. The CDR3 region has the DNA TGTGCCAGCAGTGGATTGGTCAGGGGTTACTCCTACGAGCAGTACTTC.

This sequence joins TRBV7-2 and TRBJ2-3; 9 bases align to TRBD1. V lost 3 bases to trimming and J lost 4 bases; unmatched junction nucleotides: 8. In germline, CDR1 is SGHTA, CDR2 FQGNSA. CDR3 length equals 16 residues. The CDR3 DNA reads TGTGCCAGCAGCTTCCCGGGACAGGGAGGCCCAGATACGCAGTATTTT. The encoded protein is CASSFPGQGGPDTQYF.

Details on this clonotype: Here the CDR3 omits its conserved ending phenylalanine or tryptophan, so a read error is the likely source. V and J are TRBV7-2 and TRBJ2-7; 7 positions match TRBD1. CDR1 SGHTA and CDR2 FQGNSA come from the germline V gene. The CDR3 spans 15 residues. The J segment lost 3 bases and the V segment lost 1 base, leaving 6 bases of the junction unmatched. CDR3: CASSLVAQGVYEQYL. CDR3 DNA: TGTGCCAGCAGCTTAGTTGCGCAGGGGGTCTACGAGCAGTACTTA.

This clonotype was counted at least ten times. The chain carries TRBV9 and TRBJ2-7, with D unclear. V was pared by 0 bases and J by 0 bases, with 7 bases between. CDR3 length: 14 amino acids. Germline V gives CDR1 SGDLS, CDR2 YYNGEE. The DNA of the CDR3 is TGTGCCAGCAGCGTAGATGTTAGCTCCTACGAGCAGTACTTC. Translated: CASSVDVSSYEQYF.

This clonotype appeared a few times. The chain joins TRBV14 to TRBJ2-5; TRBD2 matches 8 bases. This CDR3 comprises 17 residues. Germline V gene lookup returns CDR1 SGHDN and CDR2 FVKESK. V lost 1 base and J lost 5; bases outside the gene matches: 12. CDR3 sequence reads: CASSQVRGTSLLETQYF. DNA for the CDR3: TGTGCCAGCAGCCAAGTTAGGGGGACTAGTCTTCTGGAGACCCAGTACTTC. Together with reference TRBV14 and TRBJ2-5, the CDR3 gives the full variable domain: EAGVTQFPSHSVIEKGQTVTLRCDPISGHDNLYWYRRVMGKEIKFLLHFVKESKQDESGMPNNRFLAERTGGTYSTLKVQPAELEDSGVYFCASSQVRGTSLLETQYFGPGTRLLVL.

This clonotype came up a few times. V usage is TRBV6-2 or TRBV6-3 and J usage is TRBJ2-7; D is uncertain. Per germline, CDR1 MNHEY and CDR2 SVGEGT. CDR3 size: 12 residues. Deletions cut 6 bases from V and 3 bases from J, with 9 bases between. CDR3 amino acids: CASRTGFYEQYV. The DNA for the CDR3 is TGTGCCAGCAGGACGGGCTTCTACGAGCAGTACGTC.

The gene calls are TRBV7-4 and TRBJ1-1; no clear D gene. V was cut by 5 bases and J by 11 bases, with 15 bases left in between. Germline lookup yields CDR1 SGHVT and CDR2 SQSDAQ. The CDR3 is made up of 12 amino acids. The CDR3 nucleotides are TGTGCCAGCAGCCTACCTAAGGAGGCGGCTTTCTTT. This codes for CASSLPKEAAFF.

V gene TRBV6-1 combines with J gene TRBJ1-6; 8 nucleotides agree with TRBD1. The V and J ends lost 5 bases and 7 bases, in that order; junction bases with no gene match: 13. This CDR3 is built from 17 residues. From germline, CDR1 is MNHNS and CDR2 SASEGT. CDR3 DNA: TGTGCCAGCAGTTACGTAAATCCGGGACAGGCAAATTCACCCCTCCACTTT. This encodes CASSYVNPGQANSPLHF.

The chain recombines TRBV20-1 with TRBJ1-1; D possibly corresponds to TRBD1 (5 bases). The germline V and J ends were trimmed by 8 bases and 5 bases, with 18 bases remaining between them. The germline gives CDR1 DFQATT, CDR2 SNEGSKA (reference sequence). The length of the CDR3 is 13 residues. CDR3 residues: CSQSGYGRTEAFF. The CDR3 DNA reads TGCAGTCAGTCAGGGTATGGGAGGACTGAAGCTTTCTTT.

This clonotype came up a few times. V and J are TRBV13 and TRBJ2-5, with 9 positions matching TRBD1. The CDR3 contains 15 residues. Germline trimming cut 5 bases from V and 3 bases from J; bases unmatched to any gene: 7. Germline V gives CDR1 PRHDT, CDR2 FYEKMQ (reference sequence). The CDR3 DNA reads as TGTGCCAGCAGCCCCGGGGACAGGGAGGAAGAGACCCAGTACTTC. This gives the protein CASSPGDREEETQYF.

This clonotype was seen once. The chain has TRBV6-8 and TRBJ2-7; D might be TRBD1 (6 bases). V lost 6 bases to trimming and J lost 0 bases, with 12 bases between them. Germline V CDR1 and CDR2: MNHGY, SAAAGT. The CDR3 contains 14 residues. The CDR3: CASRRTGFSYEQYV. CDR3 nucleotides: TGTGCCAGCAGACGAACAGGGTTCTCCTACGAGCAGTACGTC.

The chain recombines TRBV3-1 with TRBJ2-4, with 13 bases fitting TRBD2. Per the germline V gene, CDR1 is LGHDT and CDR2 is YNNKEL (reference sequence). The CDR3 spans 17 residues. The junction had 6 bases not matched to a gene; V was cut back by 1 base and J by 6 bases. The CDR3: CASSQGLAGGFGNIQYF. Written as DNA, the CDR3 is TGTGCCAGCAGCCAAGGACTAGCGGGAGGATTCGGAAACATTCAGTACTTC.

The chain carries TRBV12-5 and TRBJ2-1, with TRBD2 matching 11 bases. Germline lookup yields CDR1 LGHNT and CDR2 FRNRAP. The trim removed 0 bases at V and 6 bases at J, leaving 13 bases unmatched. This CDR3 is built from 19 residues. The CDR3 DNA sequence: TGTGCTAGTGGTTTGGTAGGCAGGGGGCTGCTAGCGGGAGGCAATGAGCAGTTCTTC. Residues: CASGLVGRGLLAGGNEQFF.

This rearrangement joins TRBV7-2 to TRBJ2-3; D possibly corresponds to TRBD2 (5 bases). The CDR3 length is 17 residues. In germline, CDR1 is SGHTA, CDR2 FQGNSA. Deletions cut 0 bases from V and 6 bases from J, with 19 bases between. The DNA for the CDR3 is TGTGCCAGCAGCTTAGCGCTAGACGGTCGGGATCGCGATACGCAGTATTTT. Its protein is CASSLALDGRDRDTQYF.

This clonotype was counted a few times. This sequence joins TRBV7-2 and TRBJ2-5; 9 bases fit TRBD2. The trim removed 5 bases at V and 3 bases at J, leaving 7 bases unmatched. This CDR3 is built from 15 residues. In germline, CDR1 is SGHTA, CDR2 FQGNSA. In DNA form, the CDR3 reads TGTGCCAGCAGCCCTAGCGGGATAGCGGAAGAGACCCAGTACTTC. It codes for CASSPSGIAEETQYF.

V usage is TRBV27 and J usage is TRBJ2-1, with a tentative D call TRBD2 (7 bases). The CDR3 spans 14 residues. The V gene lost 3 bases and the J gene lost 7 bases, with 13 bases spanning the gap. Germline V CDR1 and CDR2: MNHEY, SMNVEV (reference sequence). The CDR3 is CASSFWGGRNEQFF. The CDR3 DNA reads TGTGCCAGCAGTTTTTGGGGGGGGCGGAATGAGCAGTTCTTC.